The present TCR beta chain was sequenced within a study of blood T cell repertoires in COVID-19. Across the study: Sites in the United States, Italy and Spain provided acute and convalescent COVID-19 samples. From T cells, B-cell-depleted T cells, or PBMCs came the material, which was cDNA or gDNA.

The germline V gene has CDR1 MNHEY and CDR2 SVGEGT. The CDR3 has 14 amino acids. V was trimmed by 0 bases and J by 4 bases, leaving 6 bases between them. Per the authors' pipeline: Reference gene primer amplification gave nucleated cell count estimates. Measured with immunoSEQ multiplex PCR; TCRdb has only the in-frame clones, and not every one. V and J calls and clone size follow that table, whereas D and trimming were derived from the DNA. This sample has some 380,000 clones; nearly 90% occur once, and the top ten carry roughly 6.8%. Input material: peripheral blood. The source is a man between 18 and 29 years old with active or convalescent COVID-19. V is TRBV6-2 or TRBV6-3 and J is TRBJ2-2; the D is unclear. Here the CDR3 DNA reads TGTGCCAGCAGTTACTCCGACTTCACCGGGGAGCTGTTTTTT. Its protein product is CASSYSDFTGELFF.